This T cell receptor beta chain emerged from a study of shared clonotypes between healthy human individuals. General study results and limits: The donor pool, a small one, limited the genetic and exposure-history diversity represented.

As regards this clone: What it recognizes is unknown.

The material for each subset, its genomic DNA, was split evenly across several immunoSEQ plates. The data were produced by immunoSEQ multiplex PCR, yet TCRdb's version contains in-frame clones alone and is incomplete. The sample lists under 1,100,000 clones, approximately 76% occurring once. Germline loops: CDR1 SNHLY, CDR2 FYNNEI. This CDR3 contains 13 residues. V was trimmed by 6 bases and J by 1 base, leaving 9 bases between them. A CD45RA+ naive subset and a CD45RA-negative memory subset were split from CD4+ cells. The sequenced sample was memory CD4+ T cells sorted from blood. As to subset: CD45RA-negative fraction. The chain couples TRBV2 to TRBJ1-1; no reliable D call. The receptor was isolated from a man younger than 35 in good health. Here the CDR3 DNA reads TGTGCCAGCAGGTATGGCGGGAACACTGAAGCTTTCTTT. It translates to CASRYGGNTEAFF.